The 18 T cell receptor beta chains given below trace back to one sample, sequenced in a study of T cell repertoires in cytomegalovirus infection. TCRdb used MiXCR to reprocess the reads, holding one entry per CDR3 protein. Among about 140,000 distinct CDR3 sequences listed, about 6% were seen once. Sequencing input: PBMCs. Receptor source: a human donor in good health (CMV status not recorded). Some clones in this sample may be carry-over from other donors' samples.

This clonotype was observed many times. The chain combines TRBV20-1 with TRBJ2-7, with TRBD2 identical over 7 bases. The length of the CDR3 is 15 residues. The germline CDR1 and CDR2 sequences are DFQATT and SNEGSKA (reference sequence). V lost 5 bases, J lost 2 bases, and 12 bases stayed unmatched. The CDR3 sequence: CSAHRLSGATYEQYF. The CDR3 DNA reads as TGCAGTGCTCACAGACTAAGCGGGGCAACCTACGAGCAGTACTTC.

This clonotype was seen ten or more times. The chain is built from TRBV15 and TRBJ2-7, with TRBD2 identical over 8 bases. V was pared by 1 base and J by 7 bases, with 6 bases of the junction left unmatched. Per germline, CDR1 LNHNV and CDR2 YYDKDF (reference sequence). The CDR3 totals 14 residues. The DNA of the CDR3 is TGTGCCACCAGCAGAGCGGGGGGGACGGGAGAGCAGTACTTC. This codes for CATSRAGGTGEQYF.

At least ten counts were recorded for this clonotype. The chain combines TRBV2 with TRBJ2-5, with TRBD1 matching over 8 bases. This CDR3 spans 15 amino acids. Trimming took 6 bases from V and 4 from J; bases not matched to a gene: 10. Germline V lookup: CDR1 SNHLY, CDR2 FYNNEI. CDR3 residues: CASRPDRGLGETQYF. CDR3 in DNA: TGTGCCAGCAGACCCGACAGGGGCCTCGGAGAGACCCAGTACTTC.

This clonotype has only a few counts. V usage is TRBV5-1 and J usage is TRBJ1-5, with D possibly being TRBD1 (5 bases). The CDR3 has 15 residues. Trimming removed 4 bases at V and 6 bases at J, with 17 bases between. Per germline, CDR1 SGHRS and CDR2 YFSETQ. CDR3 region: CASSTGRGEGQPQHF. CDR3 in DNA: TGCGCCAGCAGCACGGGACGGGGCGAGGGTCAGCCCCAGCATTTT.

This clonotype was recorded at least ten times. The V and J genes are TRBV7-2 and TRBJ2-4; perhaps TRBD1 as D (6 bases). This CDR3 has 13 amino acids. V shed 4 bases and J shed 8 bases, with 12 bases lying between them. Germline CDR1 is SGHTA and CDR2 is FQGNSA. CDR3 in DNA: TGTGCCAGCAGCTCGCCCAGGGGTGACATTCAGTACTTC. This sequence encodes CASSSPRGDIQYF.

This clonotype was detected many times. DNA for the CDR3: TGCAGCGCTGCAGGCGGGGGGGGACTGGATACGCAGTATTTT. Amino acid sequence: CSAAGGGGLDTQYF. The chain has TRBV29-1 and TRBJ2-3; 9 nucleotides line up with TRBD2. Germline V CDR1 and CDR2: SQVTM, ANQGSEA. Losses at the gene ends were 7 bases for V and 6 bases for J; bases not matched to a gene: 11. The CDR3 has 14 amino acids.

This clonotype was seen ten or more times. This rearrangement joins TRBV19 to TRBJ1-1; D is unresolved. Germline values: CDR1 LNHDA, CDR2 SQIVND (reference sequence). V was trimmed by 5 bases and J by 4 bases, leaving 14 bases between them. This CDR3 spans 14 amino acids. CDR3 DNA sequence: TGTGCCAGTAGTGCTTCCCCGTGGGGCACTGAAGCTTTCTTT. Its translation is CASSASPWGTEAFF.

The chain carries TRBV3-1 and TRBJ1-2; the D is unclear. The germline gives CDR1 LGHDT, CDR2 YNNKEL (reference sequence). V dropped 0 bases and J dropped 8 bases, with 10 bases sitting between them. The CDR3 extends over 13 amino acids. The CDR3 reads CASSQERTQGYTF. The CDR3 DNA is TGTGCCAGCAGCCAAGAACGCACTCAAGGCTACACCTTC.

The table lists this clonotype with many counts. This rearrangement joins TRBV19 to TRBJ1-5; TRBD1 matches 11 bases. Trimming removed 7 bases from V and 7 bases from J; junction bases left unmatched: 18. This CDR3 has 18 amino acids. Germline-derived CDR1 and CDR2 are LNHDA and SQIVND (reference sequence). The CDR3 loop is CASTLTYNGQGAWQPQHF. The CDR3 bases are TGTGCCAGTACCCTTACTTACAATGGACAGGGGGCATGGCAGCCCCAGCATTTT.

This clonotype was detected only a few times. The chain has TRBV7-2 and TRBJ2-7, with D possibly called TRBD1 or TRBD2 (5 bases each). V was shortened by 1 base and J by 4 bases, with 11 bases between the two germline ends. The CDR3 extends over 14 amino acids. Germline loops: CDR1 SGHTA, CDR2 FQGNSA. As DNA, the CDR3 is TGTGCCAGCAGCTTAGAGAGGGACGTGTACGAGCAGTACTTC. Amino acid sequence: CASSLERDVYEQYF.

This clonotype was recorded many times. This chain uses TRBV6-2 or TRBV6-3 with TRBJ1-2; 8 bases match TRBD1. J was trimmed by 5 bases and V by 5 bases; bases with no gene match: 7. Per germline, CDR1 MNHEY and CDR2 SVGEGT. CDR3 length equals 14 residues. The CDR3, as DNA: TGTGCCAGCAGTCCAGGGGGCCTGGCATATGGCTACACCTTC. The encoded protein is CASSPGGLAYGYTF.

Written as DNA, the CDR3 is TGCAGTGCTAGGACAGGGAGGCTAGAAGAGCAGTTCTTC. Protein: CSARTGRLEEQFF. The chain recombines TRBV20-1 with TRBJ2-1; TRBD1 is a possible D gene (7 bases). V was pared by 3 bases and J by 10 bases, with 16 bases between. Germline CDR1 is DFQATT and CDR2 is SNEGSKA (reference sequence). The CDR3 spans 13 residues.

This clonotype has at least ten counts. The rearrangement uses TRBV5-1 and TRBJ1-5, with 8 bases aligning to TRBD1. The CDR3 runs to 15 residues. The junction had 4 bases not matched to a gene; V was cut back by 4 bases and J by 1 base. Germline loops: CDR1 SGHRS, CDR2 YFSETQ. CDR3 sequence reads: CASSPWTGSNQPQHF. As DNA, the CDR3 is TGCGCCAGCAGCCCATGGACAGGGAGCAATCAGCCCCAGCATTTT.

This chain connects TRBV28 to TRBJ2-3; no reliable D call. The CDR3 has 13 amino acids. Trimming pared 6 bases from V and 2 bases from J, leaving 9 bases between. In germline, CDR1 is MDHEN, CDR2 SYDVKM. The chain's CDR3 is CASSLVFTDTQYF. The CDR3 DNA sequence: TGTGCCAGCAGCCTAGTTTTCACAGATACGCAGTATTTT.

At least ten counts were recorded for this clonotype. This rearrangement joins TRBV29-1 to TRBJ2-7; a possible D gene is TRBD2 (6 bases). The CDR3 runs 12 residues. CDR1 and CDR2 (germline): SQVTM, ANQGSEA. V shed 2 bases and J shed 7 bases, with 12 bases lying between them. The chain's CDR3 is CSVETGAGEQYF. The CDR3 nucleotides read TGCAGCGTTGAAACCGGGGCGGGGGAGCAGTACTTC.

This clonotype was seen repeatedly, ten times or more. In nucleotides, the CDR3 is TGTGCCAGCTCCCCCGGGAGCAATAGGCAGGCGGGGAATTCACCCCTCCACTTT. Translation: CASSPGSNRQAGNSPLHF. The chain has TRBV27 and TRBJ1-6, with no clear D. Trimming took 8 bases from V and 7 from J, leaving 27 bases between them. The CDR3 has 18 amino acids. Germline V gene data show CDR1 as MNHEY and CDR2 as SMNVEV (reference sequence).

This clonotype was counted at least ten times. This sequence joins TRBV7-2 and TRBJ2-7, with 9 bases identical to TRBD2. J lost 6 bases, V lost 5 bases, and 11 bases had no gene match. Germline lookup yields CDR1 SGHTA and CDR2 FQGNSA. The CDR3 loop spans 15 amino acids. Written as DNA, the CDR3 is TGTGCCAGCAGCCCCATAGCGGGGGTCGGTGGCGAGCAGTACTTC. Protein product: CASSPIAGVGGEQYF.

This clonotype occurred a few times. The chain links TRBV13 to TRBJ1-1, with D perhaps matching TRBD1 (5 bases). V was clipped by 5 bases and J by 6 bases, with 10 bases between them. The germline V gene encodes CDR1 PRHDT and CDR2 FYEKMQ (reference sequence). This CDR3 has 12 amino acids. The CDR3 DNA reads TGTGCCAGCAGCCGGGACTTTCCTGAAGCTTTCTTT. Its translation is CASSRDFPEAFF.